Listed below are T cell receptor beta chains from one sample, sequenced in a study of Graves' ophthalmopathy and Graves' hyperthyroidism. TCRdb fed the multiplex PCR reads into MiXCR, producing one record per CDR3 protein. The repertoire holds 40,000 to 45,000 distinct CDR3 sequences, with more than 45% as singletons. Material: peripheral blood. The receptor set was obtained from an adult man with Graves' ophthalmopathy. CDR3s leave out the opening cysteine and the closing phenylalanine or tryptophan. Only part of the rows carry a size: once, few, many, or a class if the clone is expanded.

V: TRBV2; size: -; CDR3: TSSERDRVHGYT
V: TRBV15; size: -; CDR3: ATSRARWGEAF
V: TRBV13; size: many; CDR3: ASSSTGGTEAF
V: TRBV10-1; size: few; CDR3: ASSAGIGTYEQY
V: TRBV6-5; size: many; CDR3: ASSSPGLAGFGSTDTQY
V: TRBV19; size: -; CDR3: ASSIDQGTYEQY
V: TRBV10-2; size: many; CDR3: ASSLTGTGDSLGQF
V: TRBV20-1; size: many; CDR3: SARNQDRGVNTEAF
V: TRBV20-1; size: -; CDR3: SARAIKAYEQY
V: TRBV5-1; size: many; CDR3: ASSTEPRDRGSYEQY
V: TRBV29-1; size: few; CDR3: SRRGGGELF
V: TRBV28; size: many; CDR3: ASSFTGAPPEAF
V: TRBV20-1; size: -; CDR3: SARVRASAGGEHKAF
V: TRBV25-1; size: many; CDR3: ASRQGGGTGELF
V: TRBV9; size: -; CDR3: ASSVQSTGGTYEQY
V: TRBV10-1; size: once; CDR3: AGSPEVGRLRDLPYEQY
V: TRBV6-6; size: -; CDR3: ASSLDRGFADTQY
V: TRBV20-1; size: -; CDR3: SAPNPYEQY
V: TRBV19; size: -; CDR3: ASSMGTGEDTEAF
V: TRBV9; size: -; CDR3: ASSVGGDRGNYGYT
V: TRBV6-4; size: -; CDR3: ASSYPREKLF
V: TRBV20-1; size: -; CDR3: SARGRGTSGNEQY
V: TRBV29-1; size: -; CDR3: SVVGSGQPRETQY
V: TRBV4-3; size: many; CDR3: ASSQDGGASYNEQF
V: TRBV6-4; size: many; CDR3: ASSDSDNTGELF
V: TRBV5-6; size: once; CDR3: ASSERGPFLESSYEQY
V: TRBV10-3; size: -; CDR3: AIRGASSGNTIY